The 16 T cell receptor beta chains given below trace back to one sample, sequenced in a study of blood T cell repertoires in COVID-19 (dated by TCRdb to the early 2020s). The library was obtained by the immunoSEQ multiplex PCR assay. What TCRdb holds here is the immuneACCESS table cut down to in-frame rearrangements. Part of the clones is not present; checked against another copy, under half of the missing clones reflect an unresolved V gene, and the others are unexplained. The sample table records 100,000 to 120,000 clones; over 65% of these occur just once. 3.8% of the sample rests with the top ten. Sequencing used peripheral blood. The receptors shown here come from a woman aged 80 or older with acute or convalescent COVID-19.

A few counts support this clone. The rearrangement links TRBV28 to TRBJ2-7, with D possibly TRBD2 on 6 matching bases. Germline CDR1 MDHEN, CDR2 SYDVKM. Trimming took 10 bases from V and 1 from J, leaving 17 bases between them. CDR3 size: 14 residues. The CDR3: CAIRLSGSSYEQYF. CDR3 nucleotide sequence: TGTGCCATCCGTCTGAGCGGGTCATCCTACGAGCAGTACTTC.

This chain connects TRBV7-3 to TRBJ2-6, with 9 bases matching TRBD1. Germline V CDR1 and CDR2: SGHTA, FQGTGA. This CDR3 has 16 residues. J lost 2 bases, V lost 4 bases, and 3 bases had no gene match. The CDR3 is CASSSTGGAGANVLTF. In DNA, the CDR3 is TGTGCCAGCAGCTCAACAGGGGGCGCTGGGGCCAACGTCCTGACTTTC.

The chain employs TRBV4-1 and TRBJ1-6; 7 bases line up with TRBD1. The CDR3 runs to 17 residues. V lost 2 bases, J lost 1 base, and 5 bases stayed unmatched. The germline V gene has CDR1 MGHRA and CDR2 YSYEKL. CDR3 nucleotide sequence: TGCGCCAGCAGCCAAACGGGACAGAGGTCCTATAATTCACCCCTCCACTTT. This translates into CASSQTGQRSYNSPLHF.

V and J are TRBV5-8 and TRBJ1-1, with TRBD1 matching 7 bases. Germline V gives CDR1 SGHTS, CDR2 YDEGEE. The CDR3 sequence is 14 residues long. J was trimmed by 7 bases and V by 1 base; bases with no gene match: 7. CDR3 in amino acids: CASSLWLRDSEAFF. In DNA, the CDR3 is TGTGCCAGCAGCTTGTGGTTGCGGGACAGTGAAGCTTTCTTT.

The chain carries TRBV24-1 and TRBJ2-3, with 8 bases fitting TRBD2. V shed 4 bases, J shed 0 bases, and the junction held 2 bases outside the gene matches. The CDR3 is 15 residues long. CDR1 and CDR2 from the germline V gene are KGHDR and SFDVKD. CDR3 region: CATSDSGSSTDTQYF. The DNA for the CDR3 is TGTGCCACCAGTGACAGCGGGAGTAGCACAGATACGCAGTATTTT.

The chain uses TRBV27 and TRBJ2-3, with D perhaps TRBD1 (5 bases). The germline V and J ends were trimmed by 3 bases and 0 bases, with 10 bases remaining between them. CDR3 length: 15 residues. Germline loops: CDR1 MNHEY, CDR2 SMNVEV (reference sequence). The CDR3 DNA follows: TGTGCCAGCAGTTTGTTTGACAGCAGCACAGATACGCAGTATTTT. This codes for CASSLFDSSTDTQYF.

The V gene is TRBV21-1, the J gene TRBJ2-7; the table's D call, TRBD2, has no DNA check behind it. TRBV21-1 corresponds to a pseudogene. CDR3 length equals 20 residues. The CDR3 region has the DNA TGTGCCAGCAGCCGACGGAAGGGGTCTTTTAGCGGAGTTAACTCCTACGAGCAGTACTTC. As protein: CASSRRKGSFSGVNSYEQYF.

This clone was counted between two and nine times. Different DNA sequences within this sample yield the same CDR3. The chain has TRBV5-6 and TRBJ1-1, with 8 bases identical to TRBD1. CDR3 length equals 14 residues. V gave up 2 bases and J gave up 2 bases; unmatched junction bases: 2. Looked up from germline, CDR1 is SGHDT and CDR2 is YYEEEE. The DNA for the CDR3 is TGTGCCAGCAGCTTAGCAGGGGGCAACACTGAAGCTTTCTTT. Protein sequence: CASSLAGGNTEAFF.

The chain employs TRBV30 and TRBJ1-5; the D gene is possibly TRBD1 (6 bases). Germline V gene data show CDR1 as GTSNPN and CDR2 as SVGIG (reference sequence). The CDR3 runs to 13 residues. Trimming cost V 2 bases and J 4 bases, with 9 bases left between them. CDR3: CAWSHQGNQPQHF. CDR3 in DNA: TGTGCCTGGAGTCATCAGGGGAATCAGCCCCAGCATTTT.

A few counts support this clone. The chain couples TRBV29-1 to TRBJ1-1; D perhaps matches TRBD1 (5 bases). The germline V and J ends were trimmed by 7 bases and 4 bases, with 13 bases remaining between them. The CDR3 runs to 12 residues. Germline V CDR1 and CDR2: SQVTM, ANQGSEA. In DNA form, the CDR3 reads TGCAGCGCTCCCTCCCAGGGCACTGAAGCTTTCTTT. Translated, it gives CSAPSQGTEAFF.

The chain recombines TRBV6-4 with TRBJ2-3; 12 bases match TRBD2. Losses at the gene ends were 4 bases for V and 6 bases for J; bases not matched to a gene: 5. Germline CDR1 reads MRHNA; CDR2 reads SNTAGT. CDR3 length equals 15 residues. In DNA, the CDR3 is TGTGCCAGCAGTGTAACTAGCGGGGGGCCGGATACGCAGTATTTT. This encodes CASSVTSGGPDTQYF.

The V gene is TRBV6-5, the J gene TRBJ1-5; weak D call: TRBD1 (5 bases). V gave up 8 bases and J gave up 5 bases, with 10 bases separating them. Looked up from germline, CDR1 is MNHEY and CDR2 is SVGAGI. This CDR3 is built from 12 residues. The CDR3 reads CASRWGDQPQHF. Written as DNA, the CDR3 is TGTGCCAGCCGATGGGGGGATCAGCCCCAGCATTTT.

The CDR3 nucleotides are TGCAGCGTTGAAGCTAGCGGAGAGACCCAGTACTTC. This encodes CSVEASGETQYF. This chain uses TRBV29-1 with TRBJ2-5; 7 nucleotides match TRBD2. The CDR3 is 12 residues long. Germline V gives CDR1 SQVTM, CDR2 ANQGSEA. The J segment lost 4 bases and the V segment lost 1 base, leaving 0 bases of the junction unmatched.

This chain joins TRBV29-1 and TRBJ1-5; 7 bases fit TRBD1. V lost 5 bases and J lost 2; bases outside the gene matches: 6. Germline CDR1 SQVTM, CDR2 ANQGSEA. The CDR3 runs 14 residues. The CDR3 DNA sequence: TGCAGCGTTATCCCAGGGGGAGGCAATCAGCCCCAGCATTTT. Its translation: CSVIPGGGNQPQHF.

The J gene is TRBJ1-6, the V gene TRBV7-9, with 10 bases identical to TRBD1. V shed 3 bases and J 8 bases; nucleotides not matched to a gene: 4. Germline CDR1 and CDR2: SEHNR and FQNEAQ (reference sequence). This CDR3 comprises 15 residues. Written as DNA, the CDR3 is TGTGCCAGCAGCTTTTCCGGGACAGGGGATTCACCCCTCCACTTT. Its protein is CASSFSGTGDSPLHF.

The chain links TRBV28 to TRBJ2-2; the match to TRBD2 covers 8 bases. Germline CDR1 and CDR2: MDHEN and SYDVKM. After removal of 4 bases from V and 4 bases from J, the junction contained 8 bases not matched to a gene. The CDR3 loop spans 16 amino acids. DNA of the CDR3: TGTGCCAGCAGTTCCCCGGGGGGGCCTTTCACCGGGGAGCTGTTTTTT. Translation: CASSSPGGPFTGELFF.